What follows are 18 T cell receptor beta chains derived from one specimen sequenced in a study of blood T cell repertoires in COVID-19. Libraries were prepared by immunoSEQ multiplex PCR; TCRdb keeps only in-frame clonotypes and omits some of them. The sample has around 120,000 clones, around 80% seen once. Sequenced material: peripheral blood. The receptor set was obtained from a man in his 70s with active or convalescent COVID-19.

This chain joins TRBV18 and TRBJ2-1, with 12 nucleotides matching TRBD2. V was pared by 3 bases and J by 3 bases, with 0 bases of the junction left unmatched. Germline CDR1 reads KGHSH; CDR2 reads LQKENI. The CDR3 sequence is 15 residues long. For the CDR3, the DNA is TGTGCCAGCTCACCGGGACTAGCGGGCTACAATGAGCAGTTCTTC. This encodes CASSPGLAGYNEQFF.

V and J are TRBV7-9 and TRBJ1-2, with 11 bases identical to TRBD1. The CDR3 spans 14 residues. The V gene end was trimmed by 5 bases and the J gene end by 4 bases; junction bases not matched to a gene: 3. CDR1 and CDR2 (germline): SEHNR, FQNEAQ (reference sequence). The CDR3 region has the DNA TGTGCCAGCAGCCTTGGACAGGGGGCCTATGGCTACACCTTC. The encoded protein is CASSLGQGAYGYTF.

The rearrangement uses TRBV19 and TRBJ1-3, with D perhaps matching TRBD1 (5 bases). CDR1 is LNHDA, CDR2 SQIVND, per germline (reference sequence). CDR3 size: 14 residues. V was shortened by 6 bases and J by 5 bases, with 14 bases between the two germline ends. CDR3 loop: CASRLPDSRNTIYF. In DNA form, the CDR3 reads TGTGCCAGTAGGTTACCTGACAGCCGAAACACCATATATTTT.

For the CDR3, the DNA is TGTGCCAGCAGCCATCGGTTTAACTATGGCTACACCTTC. Protein product: CASSHRFNYGYTF. V gene TRBV3-1 (or the pseudogene TRBV3-2) combines with J gene TRBJ1-2; D not resolved. Germline CDR1 and CDR2: LGHDT and YNNKEL (reference sequence). CDR3 length equals 13 residues. V shed 3 bases and J shed 1 base, with 6 bases lying between them.

The chain has TRBV6-6 and TRBJ1-4; possibly TRBD1 for D (6 bases). V gave up 3 bases and J gave up 8 bases, with 13 bases separating them. From germline, CDR1 is MNHNY and CDR2 SVGAGI (reference sequence). CDR3 size: 14 residues. The CDR3 nucleotides read TGTGCCAGCAGTTATCAGGGGCAAGGAGAAAAACTGTTTTTT. It is translated as CASSYQGQGEKLFF.

The J gene is TRBJ2-7, the V gene TRBV13; 14 positions match TRBD2. V shed 3 bases and J 4 bases; nucleotides not matched to a gene: 5. Looked up from germline, CDR1 is PRHDT and CDR2 is FYEKMQ (reference sequence). There are 16 residues in the CDR3. The CDR3 DNA reads as TGTGCCAGCAGCTTTCGACTAGCGGGAGGGAAATACGAGCAGTACTTC. Its protein is CASSFRLAGGKYEQYF.

The chain recombines TRBV6-6 with TRBJ1-4; 10 bases match TRBD1. The length of the CDR3 is 15 residues. J gave up 8 bases and V 0 bases, and 3 bases lay outside the gene matches. Germline V gene sequence: CDR1 MNHNY, CDR2 SVGAGI (reference sequence). The CDR3: CASSYSDRGKEKLFF. CDR3 DNA: TGTGCCAGCAGTTACTCGGACAGGGGGAAAGAAAAACTGTTTTTT.

As concerns this clone: This sample includes further DNA sequences coding for the same CDR3. The rearrangement links TRBV7-9 to TRBJ2-7; TRBD2 agrees at 9 bases. The CDR3 loop spans 14 amino acids. Germline loops: CDR1 SEHNR, CDR2 FQNEAQ (reference sequence). V shed 5 bases, J shed 6 bases, and the junction held 8 bases outside the gene matches. This CDR3 is CASSRRGRGGEQYF. The CDR3 DNA follows: TGTGCCAGCAGCCGGCGCGGGCGGGGGGGCGAGCAGTACTTC. The variable domain in full, with the rest retrieved from reference TRBV7-9 and TRBJ2-7, is DTGVSQNPRHKITKRGQNVTFRCDPISEHNRLYWYRQTLGQGPEFLTYFQNEAQLEKSRLLSDRFSAERPKGSFSTLEIQRTEQGDSAMYLCASSRRGRGGEQYFGPGTRLTVT.

The chain combines TRBV4-2 with TRBJ2-3; the match to TRBD2 covers 15 bases. The V segment lost 5 bases and the J segment 2 bases; nucleotides outside the gene matches: 5. The germline V gene has CDR1 LGHNA and CDR2 YNFKEQ. The CDR3 covers 17 residues. CDR3 amino acids: CASSSRTSGGATDTQYF. DNA of the CDR3: TGTGCCAGCAGCTCCCGGACTAGCGGGGGGGCCACAGATACGCAGTATTTT.

In its sample, this clone was seen once. The chain carries TRBV11-1 and TRBJ2-1; D gene unclear. Trimming stripped 2 bases from V and 7 bases from J, with 15 bases between. The germline CDR1 and CDR2 sequences are SGHAT and FQDESV (reference sequence). This CDR3 is 15 amino acids long. CDR3 DNA: TGTGCCAGCAGCTTAAATGGAGAACTATCAAATGAGCAGTTCTTC. Translated, it gives CASSLNGELSNEQFF.

The chain carries TRBV6-1 and TRBJ2-7; no clear D gene. CDR3 length: 15 amino acids. V lost 3 bases, J lost 0 bases, and 12 bases lay in between. Germline lookup yields CDR1 MNHNS and CDR2 SASEGT. The CDR3 sequence: CASSDPSLSSYEQYF. The CDR3 region has the DNA TGTGCCAGCAGTGATCCGTCCCTTAGCTCCTACGAGCAGTACTTC.

This clone came up once. This chain uses TRBV18 with TRBJ2-5, with D perhaps TRBD1 (5 bases). The CDR3 sequence is 14 residues long. Germline-derived CDR1 and CDR2 are KGHSH and LQKENI. The V and J ends lost 3 bases and 4 bases respectively, with 12 bases between them. The CDR3 is CASSPLQGVETQYF. The CDR3 bases are TGTGCCAGCTCACCCCTCCAGGGTGTAGAGACCCAGTACTTC.

Only a few counts were recorded for this clone. V is TRBV12-5 and J is TRBJ1-6; no clear D. V dropped 3 bases and J dropped 8 bases, with 8 bases sitting between them. The germline CDR1 and CDR2 sequences are LGHNT and FRNRAP. This CDR3 is built from 13 residues. CDR3 protein: CASGLIEDSPLHF. The DNA for the CDR3 is TGTGCTAGTGGTTTAATTGAGGATTCACCCCTCCACTTT.

This clone was seen only once. This rearrangement joins TRBV7-2 to TRBJ1-5, with D possibly TRBD1 on 5 matching bases. Germline assignment: CDR1 SGHTA and CDR2 FQGNSA. V was trimmed by 2 bases and J by 6 bases, leaving 17 bases between them. This CDR3 comprises 16 residues. CDR3 in amino acids: CASSLFAITGLQPQHF. In DNA form, the CDR3 reads TGTGCCAGCAGCTTATTCGCGATTACAGGTCTTCAGCCCCAGCATTTT.

J is TRBJ2-7 and V is TRBV9; 12 bases line up with TRBD2. This CDR3 has 15 amino acids. Germline V CDR1 and CDR2: SGDLS, YYNGEE. The junction had 10 bases not matched to a gene; V was cut back by 5 bases and J by 7 bases. In DNA, the CDR3 is TGTGCCAGCAGTGGCCGACTAGCGGGAGCAGGAGAGCAGTACTTC. The encoded protein is CASSGRLAGAGEQYF.

V is TRBV30 and J is TRBJ1-2, with a possible D match to TRBD1 (5 bases). The CDR3 has 12 amino acids. V shed 4 bases and J shed 4 bases, with 10 bases lying between them. The V gene's germline CDR1 is GTSNPN and CDR2 SVGIG (reference sequence). The CDR3 region has the DNA TGTGCCTGGATAGGGGATGGCTATGGCTACACCTTC. Translation: CAWIGDGYGYTF.

This rearrangement joins TRBV3-1 (or the pseudogene TRBV3-2) to TRBJ1-1, with 8 bases identical to TRBD1. This CDR3 region has 15 residues. Germline V gene data show CDR1 as LGHDT and CDR2 as YNNKEL (reference sequence). With 4 bases clipped from V and 1 base from J, the junction kept 5 bases outside the gene matches. This CDR3 is CASSPADRGNTEAFF. The DNA of the CDR3 is TGTGCCAGCAGCCCTGCAGACAGGGGGAACACTGAAGCTTTCTTT.

The chain combines TRBV3-1 (or the pseudogene TRBV3-2) with TRBJ2-3, with TRBD2 matching 10 bases. The V segment lost 1 base and the J segment 8 bases; nucleotides outside the gene matches: 6. The V gene's germline CDR1 is LGHDT and CDR2 YNNKEL (reference sequence). CDR3 length equals 15 residues. The CDR3 nucleotides read TGTGCCAGCAGCCAAGGAGGACTAGCGGTGCGTACGCAGTATTTT. This gives the protein CASSQGGLAVRTQYF.